What follows are 28 T cell receptor beta chains derived from one specimen sequenced in a study of T cell repertoires in cytomegalovirus infection. A single record per CDR3 protein comes from TCRdb applying MiXCR to the reads. The table has around 770,000 distinct CDR3 sequences, 25% to 35% seen once. For these receptors, no antigen is known. This sample comprised cultured CD8+ T cells from PBMCs, obtained from culture after CMV antigen stimulation. The source of these receptors is a human donor in good health (CMV status not recorded). Some clones in this sample may be carry-over from other donors' samples.

The J gene is TRBJ2-3, the V gene TRBV5-5, with 11 bases fitting TRBD1. CDR3 length equals 18 residues. With 3 bases clipped from V and 4 bases from J, the junction kept 13 bases outside the gene matches. The germline gives CDR1 SGHKS, CDR2 YYEKEE (reference sequence). The CDR3 spells CASSWTRPGTGGSDTQYF. CDR3 DNA sequence: TGTGCCAGCAGCTGGACCCGGCCGGGGACAGGGGGGTCAGATACGCAGTATTTT.

The chain recombines TRBV27 with TRBJ1-5, with D possibly matching TRBD1 (5 bases). Germline CDR1 is MNHEY and CDR2 is SMNVEV (reference sequence). This CDR3 has 14 amino acids. V lost 5 bases, J lost 1 base, and 9 bases lay in between. The CDR3 DNA reads TGTGCCAGCAGTAACAGGATAAGCAATCAGCCCCAGCATTTT. Its protein is CASSNRISNQPQHF.

This clonotype was seen more than once but under ten times. J is TRBJ1-6 and V is TRBV5-6; D is undetermined. The CDR3 is 15 amino acids. Germline CDR1 SGHDT, CDR2 YYEEEE. V lost 4 bases and J lost 3, with 11 bases in between. CDR3 coding DNA: TGTGCCAGCAGCCCCCCGGGAGTCTATAATTCACCCCTCCACTTT. Amino acid sequence: CASSPPGVYNSPLHF.

Only one count was recorded for this clonotype. J is TRBJ2-7 and V is TRBV19, with TRBD2 as a possible D gene (6 bases). From germline, CDR1 is LNHDA and CDR2 SQIVND (reference sequence). V dropped 5 bases and J dropped 0 bases, with 14 bases sitting between them. CDR3 length: 15 amino acids. CDR3 protein: CASSFVDGSSYEQYF. For the CDR3, the DNA is TGTGCCAGTAGTTTCGTGGACGGGAGCTCCTACGAGCAGTACTTC.

This clonotype was seen more than once but under ten times. This chain links TRBV10-3 with TRBJ1-5; 9 bases are a match to TRBD1. CDR3 length equals 14 residues. Trimming took 4 bases from V and 6 from J; bases not matched to a gene: 4. Germline V lookup: CDR1 ENHRY, CDR2 SYGVKD. CDR3 in amino acids: CAISGGQGRQPQHF. The CDR3, as DNA: TGTGCCATCAGTGGGGGACAGGGTCGTCAGCCCCAGCATTTT.

This clonotype was recorded at least ten times. The chain couples TRBV12-3 or TRBV12-4 to TRBJ2-7; D gene uncertain. Trimming took off 2 bases at V and 3 bases at J, with 8 bases between the two ends. CDR3 length: 13 amino acids. DNA of the CDR3: TGTGCCAGCAGTTTAACAGTTCTCTACGAGCAGTACTTC. This gives the protein CASSLTVLYEQYF.

The chain couples TRBV6-2 or TRBV6-3 to TRBJ2-2; D might be TRBD2 (6 bases). This CDR3 is 16 amino acids long. Germline assignment: CDR1 MNHEY and CDR2 SVGEGT. Trimming left V 7 bases short and J 0 bases short, with 15 bases between. The CDR3 is CASISAGPANTGELFF. The CDR3 nucleotides read TGTGCCAGCATTTCGGCGGGGCCGGCGAACACCGGGGAGCTGTTTTTT.

This clonotype was counted many times. V usage is TRBV7-6 and J usage is TRBJ2-7; the D gene is possibly TRBD2 (5 bases). Germline CDR1 SGHVS, CDR2 FNYEAQ. This CDR3 has 14 residues. V lost 5 bases and J 1 base, leaving 12 bases between the germline ends. The CDR3 DNA follows: TGTGCCAGCAGCCCGGGTCGCGGGTCCTACGAGCAGTACTTC. Translated, it gives CASSPGRGSYEQYF.

This clonotype appeared a few times. The rearrangement links TRBV7-9 to TRBJ2-1, with 7 bases lining up with TRBD2. Germline CDR1 reads SEHNR; CDR2 reads FQNEAQ (reference sequence). The J segment lost 4 bases and the V segment lost 0 bases, leaving 6 bases of the junction unmatched. There are 16 residues in the CDR3. DNA of the CDR3: TGTGCCAGCAGCTTAGCATTGGCGGGGGAATACAATGAGCAGTTCTTC. It yields the protein CASSLALAGEYNEQFF. The full variable domain, rest sourced from reference TRBV7-9 and TRBJ2-1, is DTGVSQNPRHKITKRGQNVTFRCDPISEHNRLYWYRQTLGQGPEFLTYFQNEAQLEKSRLLSDRFSAERPKGSFSTLEIQRTEQGDSAMYLCASSLALAGEYNEQFFGPGTRLTVL.

This clonotype was seen more than once but under ten times. The rearrangement uses TRBV5-4 and TRBJ1-4, with TRBD1 as a possible D gene (6 bases). Germline CDR1 and CDR2: SGHNT and YYREEE (reference sequence). The CDR3 is 15 residues long. V shed 3 bases and J shed 0 bases, with 9 bases lying between them. CDR3 sequence (DNA): TGTGCCAGCAGCTCCCGACAGGCAACTAATGAAAAACTGTTTTTT. Translation gives CASSSRQATNEKLFF.

This clonotype was recorded a few times. The chain combines TRBV10-2 with TRBJ2-2, with D hard to call. The CDR3 consists of 11 residues. Trimming stripped 11 bases from V and 5 bases from J, with 9 bases between. CDR1 and CDR2 (germline): WSHSY, SAAADI. For the CDR3, the DNA is TGCGCCCGCTATGAGACCGGGGAGCTGTTTTTT. This sequence encodes CARYETGELFF.

The J gene is TRBJ1-2, the V gene TRBV10-3; the match to TRBD1 covers 7 bases. V shed 4 bases, J shed 8 bases, and the junction held 7 bases outside the gene matches. CDR3 length: 13 residues. The germline V gene encodes CDR1 ENHRY and CDR2 SYGVKD. Here the CDR3 reads CAISGGDSRGYTF. In DNA form, the CDR3 reads TGTGCCATCAGTGGGGGGGACAGCCGGGGCTACACCTTC.

The rearrangement joins TRBV11-2 to TRBJ2-5, with a tentative D call TRBD1 (5 bases). V shed 2 bases and J shed 2 bases, with 12 bases lying between them. CDR1 and CDR2 from the germline V gene are SGHAT and FQNNGV. CDR3 length: 15 residues. CDR3 bases: TGTGCCAGCAGCTTATTGAACAGGCGACAAGAGACCCAGTACTTC. This gives the protein CASSLLNRRQETQYF.

This clonotype was counted a single time. J is TRBJ2-1 and V is TRBV19; D is ambiguous. Germline V lookup: CDR1 LNHDA, CDR2 SQIVND (reference sequence). This CDR3 region has 15 residues. V lost 4 bases and J lost 0, with 10 bases in between. The CDR3 loop reads CASSSDIYSYNEQFF. The CDR3 bases are TGTGCCAGTAGTAGCGACATTTACTCCTACAATGAGCAGTTCTTC.

This clonotype was observed a single time. The CDR3 region is CASRGVSRYNEQFF. The CDR3 DNA follows: TGTGCCAGCAGGGGGGTAAGCCGCTACAATGAGCAGTTCTTC. The gene calls are TRBV6-8 and TRBJ2-1, with D tentatively TRBD1 or TRBD2 (5 bases each). The CDR3 is 14 residues long. CDR1 is MNHGY, CDR2 SAAAGT, per germline. Between the trimmed V and J ends, which lost 6 bases and 3 bases, there was a span of 12 bases.

There are a few counts of this clonotype. The chain couples TRBV27 to TRBJ1-6, with D uncertain. CDR1 MNHEY and CDR2 SMNVEV come from the germline V gene (reference sequence). Trimming took off 3 bases at V and 7 bases at J, with 7 bases between the two ends. The CDR3 loop spans 13 amino acids. For the CDR3, the DNA is TGTGCCAGCAGTTTGATTGGGAATTCACCCCTCCACTTT. Its protein is CASSLIGNSPLHF.

This chain uses TRBV27 with TRBJ1-1, with D uncertain. The CDR3 covers 15 residues. Germline assignment: CDR1 MNHEY and CDR2 SMNVEV (reference sequence). Trimming stripped 2 bases from V and 2 bases from J, with 12 bases between. In DNA, the CDR3 is TGTGCCAGCAGTTTAAACAAGGGAGCTAACACTGAAGCTTTCTTT. This translates into CASSLNKGANTEAFF.

This chain connects TRBV27 to TRBJ1-1; D is undetermined. Trimming removed 10 bases from V and 0 bases from J, with 12 bases in between. The CDR3 consists of 13 residues. Germline CDR1 MNHEY, CDR2 SMNVEV (reference sequence). CDR3 amino acids: CATAKMMNTEAFF. CDR3 nucleotides: TGTGCCACCGCCAAGATGATGAACACTGAAGCTTTCTTT.

This clonotype was recorded many times. The rearrangement joins TRBV7-2 to TRBJ2-6; D not certain. Germline values: CDR1 SGHTA, CDR2 FQGNSA. The CDR3 extends over 18 amino acids. V lost 2 bases to trimming and J lost 1 base, with 15 bases between them. The CDR3 protein is CASSLSWQILSGANVLTF. CDR3 nucleotide sequence: TGTGCCAGCAGCTTAAGCTGGCAGATTCTGTCTGGGGCCAACGTCCTGACTTTC.

This clonotype has a handful of counts. This sequence joins TRBV15 and TRBJ2-3; possibly TRBD1 for D (6 bases). Germline values: CDR1 LNHNV, CDR2 YYDKDF (reference sequence). Trimming took off 6 bases at V and 2 bases at J, with 12 bases between the two ends. The CDR3 is 14 residues long. The CDR3 here is CATRQGPLTDTQYF. CDR3 DNA sequence: TGTGCCACCAGACAGGGTCCCCTCACAGATACGCAGTATTTT.

CDR3 sequence: CASSLVGQGDYGYTF. The CDR3 bases are TGTGCCAGCAGCTTAGTGGGGCAGGGCGACTATGGCTACACCTTC. The chain recombines TRBV7-4 with TRBJ1-2; D may be TRBD1 (5 bases). Germline CDR1 and CDR2: SGHVT and SQSDAQ. CDR3 length: 15 residues. Trimming pared 1 base from V and 3 bases from J, leaving 12 bases between.

The chain has TRBV27 and TRBJ2-7; 9 bases match TRBD1. The length of the CDR3 is 15 residues. The germline gives CDR1 MNHEY, CDR2 SMNVEV (reference sequence). With 5 bases clipped from V and 4 bases from J, the junction kept 9 bases outside the gene matches. For the CDR3, the DNA is TGTGCCAGCAGTGCCTCCGGGACAGGGATTTACGAGCAGTACTTC. Translation gives CASSASGTGIYEQYF.

Remarks on this clonotype: One end of the junction fails to match germline, which may point to a read error. The rearrangement uses TRBV6-6 and TRBJ2-5; a possible D gene is TRBD2 (6 bases). CDR1 and CDR2 (germline): MNHNY, SVGAGI (reference sequence). The length of the CDR3 is 10 residues. CDR3 protein: CASGEETQHF. CDR3 nucleotide sequence: TGTGCCAGCGGGGAGGAGACCCAGCACTTC.

The rearrangement links TRBV6-6 to TRBJ1-2, with D maybe TRBD1 (6 bases). The CDR3 length is 16 residues. V was shortened by 5 bases and J by 3 bases, with 19 bases between the two germline ends. Germline loops: CDR1 MNHNY, CDR2 SVGAGI (reference sequence). This CDR3 is CASSRHGAGADYGYTF. DNA for the CDR3: TGTGCCAGCAGTCGCCATGGGGCGGGGGCAGACTATGGCTACACCTTC.

This clonotype was observed a single time. Mismatch with germline at one junction end may stem from a read error. The rearrangement joins TRBV7-6 to TRBJ2-5; 7 nucleotides align to TRBD2. The germline V gene has CDR1 SGHVS and CDR2 FNYEAQ. The CDR3 sequence is 12 residues long. For the CDR3, the DNA is TGTGCCAGCAGCTTAGGCGGGAGACCCCACAACTTC. Translated: CASSLGGRPHNF.

In this sample, this clonotype turned up once. The rearrangement links TRBV27 to TRBJ1-1, with D possibly matching TRBD1 (5 bases). Germline assignment: CDR1 MNHEY and CDR2 SMNVEV (reference sequence). V was shortened by 6 bases and J by 0 bases, with 17 bases between the two germline ends. The CDR3 runs to 16 residues. In DNA form, the CDR3 reads TGTGCCAGCAGACAGCACCCCGGACACATGAACACTGAAGCTTTCTTT. This gives the protein CASRQHPGHMNTEAFF.

J is TRBJ1-2 and V is TRBV27; maybe TRBD1 (5 bases). The ends were cut back, 4 bases at V and 7 bases at J, with 13 bases in the middle. Germline CDR1 reads MNHEY; CDR2 reads SMNVEV (reference sequence). The CDR3 length is 13 residues. The CDR3 bases are TGTGCCAGCAGTTCCCAGGGAGGCAGTGGCTACACCTTC. This encodes CASSSQGGSGYTF.

This clonotype has ten or more counts. V and J are TRBV4-1 and TRBJ2-1; D gene ambiguous. Germline-derived CDR1 and CDR2 are MGHRA and YSYEKL. This CDR3 spans 15 amino acids. Deletions cut 0 bases from V and 0 bases from J, with 6 bases between. This CDR3 is CASSQERDSYNEQFF. The CDR3 nucleotides are TGCGCCAGCAGCCAAGAAAGGGACTCCTACAATGAGCAGTTCTTC.